Presented here are 22 T cell receptor delta chains from one specimen sequenced in a study of gamma-delta T cells after stem cell transplantation. TCRdb applied CATT to the RT-PCR reads for clone calling. The sample records around 5,700 delta-chain clones, 8.5% to 10% being singletons. The sequenced sample consisted of gamma-delta T cells. All receptors derive from a human donor. It is not recorded whose cells these are; they may come from a transplant donor.

This clone was seen a few times. DNA for the CDR3: TGTGCCTGTGACACCGTTCCTACAGCACTGGGGGACACCGATAAACTCATCTTT. The encoded protein is CACDTVPTALGDTDKLIF. The genes are TRDV2 and TRDJ1; possible D gene TRDD3, 8 bases. The V end lost 0 bases, the J end lost 0 bases, and 19 bases lay between the germline ends. The CDR3 has 18 residues. CDR1 GEAIGNYY and CDR2 EKD come from the germline V gene.

This clone was seen more than once but under ten times. This chain connects TRDV2 to TRDJ1, with 9 bases matching TRDD3. The CDR3 covers 13 residues. Germline V gene data show CDR1 as GEAIGNYY and CDR2 as EKD. The V gene end was trimmed by 9 bases and the J gene end by 4 bases; junction bases not matched to a gene: 8. The CDR3 protein is CAGDTGPGDKLIF. The CDR3, as DNA: TGTGCCGGGGATACGGGGCCCGGCGATAAACTCATCTTT.

The chain uses TRDV2 and TRDJ2; 8 bases fit TRDD3. This CDR3 is 18 amino acids long. The junction had 10 bases not matched to a gene; V was cut back by 2 bases and J by 0 bases. Germline CDR1 GEAIGNYY, CDR2 EKD. The CDR3 nucleotides are TGTGCCTGTGACAACATTACTGGGGGCCTATCTTTGACAGCACAACTCTTCTTT. Translating gives CACDNITGGLSLTAQLFF.

By sample share, this clone is medium-sized. Other DNA sequences in the sample encode the same CDR3. The chain combines TRDV2 with TRDJ3; D is possibly TRDD3 (5 bases). This CDR3 has 18 amino acids. Trimming removed 0 bases from V and 0 bases from J, with 11 bases in between. CDR1 and CDR2 from the germline V gene are GEAIGNYY and EKD. The CDR3: CACDTGGPSSWDTRQMFF. The CDR3, as DNA: TGTGCCTGTGACACCGGGGGGCCAAGCTCCTGGGACACCCGACAGATGTTTTTC.

This chain connects TRDV2 to TRDJ1; TRDD3 agrees at 8 bases. Germline values: CDR1 GEAIGNYY, CDR2 EKD. CDR3 length: 16 residues. The ends lost 5 bases at V and 3 bases at J; junction bases unmatched: 13. Written as DNA, the CDR3 is TGTGCCTGTGTGCCTCTGGGGATACCCCTGGCCGATAAACTCATCTTT. Translated: CACVPLGIPLADKLIF.

This clone was counted between two and nine times. Since a much larger clone is just one base distant, this may be a read error. This chain joins TRDV1 and TRDJ1; 7 bases line up with TRDD3. V dropped 5 bases and J dropped 0; count of bases not matched to a gene: 36. The CDR3 contains 25 residues. Germline V gene lookup returns CDR1 TSWWSYY and CDR2 QGS. The DNA for the CDR3 is TGTGCTCTTGGGCTAGACCCGGGCAAGGCCTTTCTCAAGTACTGGGGTTGGGGGGACACCGATAAACTCATCTTT. Translation: CALGLDPGKAFLKYWGWGDTDKLIF.

A note on this clone: The protein TCRdb lists belongs to a much larger clone and differs from this DNA's translation at residue 4, which points to a read error; the protein shown is made from the DNA. The V and J genes are TRDV2 and TRDJ1; maybe TRDD3 (6 bases). This CDR3 is built from 15 residues. Trimming took off 6 bases at V and 2 bases at J, with 18 bases between the two ends. Per the germline V gene, CDR1 is GEAIGNYY and CDR2 is EKD. This chain's CDR3 is CACQPLVGDTDKLIF. The CDR3 region has the DNA TGTGCCTGTCAGCCCCTCGTCGGGGATACCGATAAACTCATCTTT.

This clone was detected a few times. The protein TCRdb lists belongs to a much larger clone and differs from this DNA's translation at residue 3, which points to a read error; the protein shown is made from the DNA. The chain employs TRDV2 and TRDJ3; no definite D call. V shed 7 bases and J shed 0 bases, with 12 bases lying between them. CDR1 and CDR2 from the germline V gene are GEAIGNYY and EKD. The CDR3 contains 16 residues. The CDR3 sequence is CAWDAQDSWDTRQMFF. The CDR3 DNA reads TGTGCCTGGGACGCCCAGGACTCCTGGGACACCCGACAGATGTTTTTC.

In its sample, this clone was seen a few times. The chain employs TRDV2 and TRDJ1, with TRDD3 matching 7 bases. The length of the CDR3 is 19 residues. The V gene end was trimmed by 0 bases and the J gene end by 0 bases; junction bases not matched to a gene: 15. CDR1 GEAIGNYY and CDR2 EKD come from the germline V gene. This CDR3 is CACDTVRVGGSLYTDKLIF. The CDR3 DNA follows: TGTGCCTGTGACACCGTGAGAGTCGGGGGATCCTTGTACACCGATAAACTCATCTTT.

In the case of this clone: Within the sample, other DNA sequences also encode this same CDR3. The DNA for the CDR3 is TGTGCCTGTGATCAGGTGGGGATACGGGACACCGATAAACTCATCTTT. It specifies CACDQVGIRDTDKLIF. The chain carries TRDV2 and TRDJ1, with 9 bases identical to TRDD3. V was pared by 4 bases and J by 0 bases, with 8 bases of the junction left unmatched. The V gene's germline CDR1 is GEAIGNYY and CDR2 EKD. The CDR3 extends over 16 amino acids.

In its sample, this clone is medium-sized (0.01 to 0.1%). This rearrangement joins TRDV2 to TRDJ3; a weak D match, TRDD3 (6 bases). Germline loops: CDR1 GEAIGNYY, CDR2 EKD. CDR3 size: 19 residues. V dropped 0 bases and J dropped 0 bases, with 14 bases sitting between them. The CDR3 spells CACDTAGWGSSWDTRQMFF. CDR3 DNA: TGTGCCTGTGACACCGCGGGCTGGGGAAGCTCCTGGGACACCCGACAGATGTTTTTC.

This clone is large in the sample. The sample has other DNA sequences that encode this CDR3 too. The chain couples TRDV2 to TRDJ1, with 11 bases fitting TRDD3. The CDR3 length is 17 residues. The germline CDR1 and CDR2 sequences are GEAIGNYY and EKD. V shed 0 bases, J shed 0 bases, and the junction held 5 bases outside the gene matches. The CDR3 sequence is CACDTAGGYQYTDKLIF. CDR3 in DNA: TGTGCCTGTGACACCGCTGGGGGATACCAATACACCGATAAACTCATCTTT.

This clone has a handful of counts. This sample also contains other DNA sequences that code for the same CDR3. This chain connects TRDV2 to TRDJ1; TRDD3 aligns across 13 bases. Germline CDR1 is GEAIGNYY and CDR2 is EKD. CDR3 length equals 16 residues. Trimming at V came to 0 bases and at J to 2 bases, leaving 2 bases not matched to a gene. CDR3 DNA sequence: TGTGCCTGTGACACCTTACTGGGGGATACGACCGATAAACTCATCTTT. Translating gives CACDTLLGDTTDKLIF.

CDR3 in DNA: TGTGCCTGTGACCTCGTACTGGGGGATACGCGAAGCGATAAACTCATCTTT. Translation gives CACDLVLGDTRSDKLIF. V is TRDV2 and J is TRDJ1; TRDD3 agrees at 13 bases. With V trimmed by 3 bases and J by 4 bases, 10 bases remained unmatched. Per germline, CDR1 GEAIGNYY and CDR2 EKD. The CDR3 loop spans 17 amino acids.

As for this clone: At residue 3, TCRdb's protein disagrees with the DNA translation; the protein shown here derives from the DNA. The chain recombines TRDV2 with TRDJ1; 7 positions match TRDD3. The V gene's germline CDR1 is GEAIGNYY and CDR2 EKD. The CDR3 spans 18 residues. This CDR3 reads CARDTVSGDNSSPDKLIF. In nucleotides, the CDR3 is TGTGCCCGTGACACCGTATCTGGGGATAACTCGTCCCCCGATAAACTCATCTTT.

This clone is medium-sized within its sample. The J gene is TRDJ1, the V gene TRDV2; 8 bases fit TRDD3. The CDR3 has 17 amino acids. Germline lookup yields CDR1 GEAIGNYY and CDR2 EKD. The ends lost 4 bases at V and 4 bases at J; junction bases unmatched: 16. The CDR3 nucleotides are TGTGCCTGTGAAAACCTACTGGGGGCCCCAAGAGGCGATAAACTCATCTTT. It translates to CACENLLGAPRGDKLIF.

Remarks on this clone: The likely explanation is a read error, given a far larger clone one base away. The same CDR3 arises from other DNA sequences in this sample as well. The rearrangement uses TRDV2 and TRDJ1; TRDD3 aligns across 9 bases. This CDR3 spans 16 amino acids. The germline CDR1 and CDR2 sequences are GEAIGNYY and EKD. The CDR3, as DNA: TGTGCCTGTGACGACTTAACTGGGGGACACACCGATAAGCTCATCTTT. Translation: CACDDLTGGHTDKLIF.

The chain uses TRDV2 and TRDJ1, with 11 bases matching TRDD3. Germline trimming cut 2 bases from V and 5 bases from J; bases unmatched to any gene: 9. Per germline, CDR1 GEAIGNYY and CDR2 EKD. This CDR3 contains 16 residues. CDR3 bases: TGTGCCTGTGACATGCTACTGGGGGATAAACTTGATAAACTCATCTTT. This encodes CACDMLLGDKLDKLIF.

This clone showed up just a few times. The TCRdb record carries a much larger clone's protein, which differs from this DNA's translation at residue 6; a read error is the likely cause, and the protein listed here is the DNA translation. The chain has TRDV2 and TRDJ1; no clear D gene. From germline, CDR1 is GEAIGNYY and CDR2 EKD. V dropped 3 bases and J dropped 0 bases, with 10 bases sitting between them. The CDR3 has 14 residues. Written as DNA, the CDR3 is TGTGCCTGTGACGCCATGCTGTACACCGATAAACTCATCTTT. Translating gives CACDAMLYTDKLIF.

This clone has a handful of counts. The chain uses TRDV2 and TRDJ1, with 11 bases fitting TRDD3. This CDR3 is built from 17 residues. CDR1 and CDR2 (germline): GEAIGNYY, EKD. With 0 bases clipped from V and 2 bases from J, the junction kept 7 bases outside the gene matches. DNA for the CDR3: TGTGCCTGTGACACCGTTTCACTGGGGGATAGGACCGATAAACTCATCTTT. Its translation: CACDTVSLGDRTDKLIF.

By its share, this clone is medium-sized. V is TRDV2 and J is TRDJ1, with TRDD3 matching 10 bases. The CDR3 consists of 21 residues. J lost 2 bases, V lost 1 base, and 21 bases had no gene match. Looked up from germline, CDR1 is GEAIGNYY and CDR2 is EKD. CDR3 residues: CACDTLEGSPDWGIMTDKLIF. The CDR3 bases are TGTGCCTGTGACACGTTGGAGGGCTCCCCGGACTGGGGGATTATGACCGATAAACTCATCTTT.

The chain uses TRDV2 and TRDJ1; 10 bases agree with TRDD3. The CDR3 has 16 amino acids. Germline lookup yields CDR1 GEAIGNYY and CDR2 EKD. Trimming at V came to 0 bases and at J to 0 bases, leaving 3 bases not matched to a gene. DNA for the CDR3: TGTGCCTGTGACACCGGCTGGGGGATAGACACCGATAAACTCATCTTT. As protein: CACDTGWGIDTDKLIF.